This paragraph reports one TCR beta chain. Its target is unknown. The sample comes from a study of OX40 agonist ivuxolimab in advanced cancers. Study summary: Patients undergoing dose escalation presented with hepatocellular carcinoma, melanoma, renal cell or head and neck cancer.

Per the germline V gene, CDR1 is SGHKS and CDR2 is YYEKEE (reference sequence). The CDR3 sequence is 15 residues long. V was pared by 5 bases and J by 3 bases, with 15 bases between. The investigators sampled blood at baseline, at cycle 4 day 1, and at cycle 7 day 1. Overall study findings and caveats: Among the lowest levels of clonal expansion were found in partial responders at 0.1-3.0 mg/kg. The specificity for antigen of the expanded peripheral T cells was not determined.

Method: immunoSEQ multiplex PCR; TCRdb's copy keeps in-frame clones and lacks some. The repertoire holds some 49,000 clones, with 85% as singletons. The chain couples TRBV5-5 to TRBJ1-5; D uncertain. The specimen comprised CD4+ or CD8+ T cells sorted from blood, sampled in a trial of the OX40 agonist ivuxolimab. The sequence was collected from an adult with an advanced solid tumor such as melanoma, head and neck, liver or kidney cancer. CDR3 residues: CASSPEGSPNQPQHF. The CDR3 nucleotides are TGTGCCAGCAGTCCGGAGGGTAGTCCCAATCAGCCCCAGCATTTT.